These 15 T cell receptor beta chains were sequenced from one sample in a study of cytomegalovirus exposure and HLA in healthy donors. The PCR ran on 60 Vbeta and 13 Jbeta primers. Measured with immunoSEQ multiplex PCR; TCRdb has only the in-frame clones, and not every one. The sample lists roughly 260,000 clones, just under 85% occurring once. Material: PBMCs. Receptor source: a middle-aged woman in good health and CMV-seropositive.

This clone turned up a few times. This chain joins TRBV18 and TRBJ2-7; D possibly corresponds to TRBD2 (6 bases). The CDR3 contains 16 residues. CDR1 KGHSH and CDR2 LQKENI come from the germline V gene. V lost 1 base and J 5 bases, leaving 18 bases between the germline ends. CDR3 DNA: TGTGCCAGCTCACCACAGGAGGGAGCGATGGTAAACGAGCAGTACTTC. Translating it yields CASSPQEGAMVNEQYF.

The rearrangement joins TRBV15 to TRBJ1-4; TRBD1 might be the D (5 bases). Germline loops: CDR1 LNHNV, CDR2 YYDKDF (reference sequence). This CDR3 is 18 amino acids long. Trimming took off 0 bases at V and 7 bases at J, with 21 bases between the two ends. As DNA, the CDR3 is TGTGCCACCAGCAGAGATTTAGGCCCTGACAGCCCTGGTGAAAAACTGTTTTTT. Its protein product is CATSRDLGPDSPGEKLFF. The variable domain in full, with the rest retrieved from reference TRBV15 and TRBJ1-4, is DAMVIQNPRYQVTQFGKPVTLSCSQTLNHNVMYWYQQKSSQAPKLLFHYYDKDFNNEADTPDNFQSRRPNTSFCFLDIRSPGLGDTAMYLCATSRDLGPDSPGEKLFFGSGTQLSVL.

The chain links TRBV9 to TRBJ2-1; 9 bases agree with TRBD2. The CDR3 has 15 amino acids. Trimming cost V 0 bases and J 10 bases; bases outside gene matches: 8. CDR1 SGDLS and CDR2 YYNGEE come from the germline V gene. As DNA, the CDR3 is TGTGCCAGCAGCGTAGCAGCGGGAGGAGTTTGGGAGCAGTTCTTC. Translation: CASSVAAGGVWEQFF.

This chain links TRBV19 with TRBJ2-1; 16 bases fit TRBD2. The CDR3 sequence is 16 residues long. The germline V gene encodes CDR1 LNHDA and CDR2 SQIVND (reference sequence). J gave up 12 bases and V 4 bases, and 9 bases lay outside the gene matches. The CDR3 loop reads CASSTRGLAGGRGQFF. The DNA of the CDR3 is TGTGCCAGTAGTACTAGGGGACTAGCGGGAGGGAGAGGGCAGTTCTTC.

CDR3 residues: CASSFTGAATEAFF. The CDR3 nucleotides are TGTGCCAGCAGCTTCACAGGGGCCGCCACTGAAGCTTTCTTT. The chain links TRBV11-2 to TRBJ1-1; 7 positions agree with TRBD1. J lost 4 bases, V lost 3 bases, and 5 bases had no gene match. The CDR3 spans 14 residues. Germline V lookup: CDR1 SGHAT, CDR2 FQNNGV.

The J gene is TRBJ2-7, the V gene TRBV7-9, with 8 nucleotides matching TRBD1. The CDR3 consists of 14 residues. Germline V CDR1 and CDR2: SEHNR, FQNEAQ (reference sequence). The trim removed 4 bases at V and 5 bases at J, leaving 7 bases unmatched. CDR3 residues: CASSSTGGRHEQYF. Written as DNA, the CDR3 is TGTGCCAGCAGCTCAACAGGGGGGCGTCACGAGCAGTACTTC. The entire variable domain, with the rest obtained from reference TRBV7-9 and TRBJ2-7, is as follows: DTGVSQNPRHKITKRGQNVTFRCDPISEHNRLYWYRQTLGQGPEFLTYFQNEAQLEKSRLLSDRFSAERPKGSFSTLEIQRTEQGDSAMYLCASSSTGGRHEQYFGPGTRLTVT.

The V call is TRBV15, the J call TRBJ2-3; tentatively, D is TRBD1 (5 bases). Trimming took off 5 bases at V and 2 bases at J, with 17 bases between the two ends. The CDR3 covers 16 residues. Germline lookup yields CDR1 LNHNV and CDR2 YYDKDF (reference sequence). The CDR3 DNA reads TGTGCCACCAGCGCTAGAAAGGGGCTGTACACAGATACGCAGTATTTT. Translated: CATSARKGLYTDTQYF.

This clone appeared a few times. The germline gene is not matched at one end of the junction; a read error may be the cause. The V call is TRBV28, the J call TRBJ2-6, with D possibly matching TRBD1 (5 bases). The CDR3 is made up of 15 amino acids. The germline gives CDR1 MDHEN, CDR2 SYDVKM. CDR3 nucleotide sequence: TGTGCCAGCAGTACAGCCTGGGCTGGGGCCAACGGCCTGACTTTC. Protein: CASSTAWAGANGLTF.

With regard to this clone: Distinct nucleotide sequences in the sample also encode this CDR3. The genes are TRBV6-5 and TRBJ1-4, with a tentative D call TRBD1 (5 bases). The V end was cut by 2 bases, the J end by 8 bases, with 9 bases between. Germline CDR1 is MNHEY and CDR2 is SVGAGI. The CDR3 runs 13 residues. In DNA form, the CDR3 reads TGTGCCAGCAGTTACCGGGGGAACGAAAAACTGTTTTTT. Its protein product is CASSYRGNEKLFF.

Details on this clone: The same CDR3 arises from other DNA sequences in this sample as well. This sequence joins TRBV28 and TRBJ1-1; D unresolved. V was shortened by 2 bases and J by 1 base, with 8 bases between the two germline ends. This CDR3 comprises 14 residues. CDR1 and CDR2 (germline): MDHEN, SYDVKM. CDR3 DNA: TGTGCCAGCAGTTTACCCAGACAGAACACTGAAGCTTTCTTT. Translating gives CASSLPRQNTEAFF.

In DNA, the CDR3 is TGCGCCAGCAGCCAAGAGGCCGCAGGACTAACCTACGAGCAGTACTTC. Amino acid sequence: CASSQEAAGLTYEQYF. The rearrangement uses TRBV4-3 and TRBJ2-7, with TRBD2 as a possible D gene (6 bases). V gave up 0 bases and J gave up 2 bases, with 14 bases separating them. The CDR3 has 16 amino acids. CDR1 and CDR2 from the germline V gene are LGHNA and YSLEER.

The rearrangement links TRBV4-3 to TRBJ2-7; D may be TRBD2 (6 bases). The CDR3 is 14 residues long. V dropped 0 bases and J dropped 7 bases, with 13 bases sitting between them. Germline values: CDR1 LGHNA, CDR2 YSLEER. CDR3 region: CASSQDRLGGEQYF. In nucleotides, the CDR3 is TGCGCCAGCAGCCAAGATCGACTCGGAGGGGAGCAGTACTTC.

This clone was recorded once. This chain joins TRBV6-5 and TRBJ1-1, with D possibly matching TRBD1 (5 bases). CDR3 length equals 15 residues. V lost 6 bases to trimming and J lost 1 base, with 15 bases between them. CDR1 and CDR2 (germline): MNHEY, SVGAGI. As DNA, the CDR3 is TGTGCCAGCAGCGACCTTTCGACAGAGAACACTGAAGCTTTCTTT. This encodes CASSDLSTENTEAFF.

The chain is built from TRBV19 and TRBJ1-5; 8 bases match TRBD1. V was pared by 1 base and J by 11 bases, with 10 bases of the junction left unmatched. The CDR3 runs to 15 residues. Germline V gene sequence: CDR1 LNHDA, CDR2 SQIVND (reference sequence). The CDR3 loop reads CASSIGQGPSLAQHF. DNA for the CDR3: TGTGCCAGTAGTATAGGACAGGGGCCGTCCCTGGCCCAGCATTTT. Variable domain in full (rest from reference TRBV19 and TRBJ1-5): DGGITQSPKYLFRKEGQNVTLSCEQNLNHDAMYWYRQDPGQGLRLIYYSQIVNDFQKGDIAEGYSVSREKKESFPLTVTSAQKNPTAFYLCASSIGQGPSLAQHFGDGTRLSIL.

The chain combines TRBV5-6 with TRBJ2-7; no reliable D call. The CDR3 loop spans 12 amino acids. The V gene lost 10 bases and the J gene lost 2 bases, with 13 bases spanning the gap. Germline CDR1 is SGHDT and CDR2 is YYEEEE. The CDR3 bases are TGTGCCGGGCTGAGTTGCCCCTACGAGCAGTACTTC. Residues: CAGLSCPYEQYF.